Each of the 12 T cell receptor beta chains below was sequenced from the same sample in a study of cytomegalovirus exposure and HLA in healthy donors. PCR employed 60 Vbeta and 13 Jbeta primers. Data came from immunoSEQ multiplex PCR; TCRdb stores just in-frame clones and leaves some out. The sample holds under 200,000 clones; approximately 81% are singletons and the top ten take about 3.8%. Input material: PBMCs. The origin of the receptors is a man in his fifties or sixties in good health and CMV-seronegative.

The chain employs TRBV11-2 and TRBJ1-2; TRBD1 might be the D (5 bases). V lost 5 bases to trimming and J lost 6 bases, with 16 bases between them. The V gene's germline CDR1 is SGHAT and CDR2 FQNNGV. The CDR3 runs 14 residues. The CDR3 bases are TGTGCCAGCAGCGCCTGGCTCGGGGGGGATGGCTACACCTTC. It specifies CASSAWLGGDGYTF.

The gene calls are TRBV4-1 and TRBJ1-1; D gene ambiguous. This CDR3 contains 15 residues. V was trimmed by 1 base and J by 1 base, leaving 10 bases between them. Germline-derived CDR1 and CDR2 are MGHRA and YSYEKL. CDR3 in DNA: TGCGCCAGCAGCCAAGTTGCGGCGGAGAACACTGAAGCTTTCTTT. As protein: CASSQVAAENTEAFF.

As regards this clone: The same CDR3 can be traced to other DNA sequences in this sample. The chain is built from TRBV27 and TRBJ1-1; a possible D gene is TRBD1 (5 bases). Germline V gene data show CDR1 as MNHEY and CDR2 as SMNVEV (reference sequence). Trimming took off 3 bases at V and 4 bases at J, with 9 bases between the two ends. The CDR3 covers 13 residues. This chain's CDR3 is CASSLRGSTEAFF. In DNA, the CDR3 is TGTGCCAGCAGTTTGCGGGGGTCCACTGAAGCTTTCTTT.

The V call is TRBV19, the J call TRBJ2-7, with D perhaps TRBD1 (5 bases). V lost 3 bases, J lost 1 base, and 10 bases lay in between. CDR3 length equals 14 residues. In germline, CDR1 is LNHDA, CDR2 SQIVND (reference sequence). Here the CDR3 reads CASSIPDRSYEQYF. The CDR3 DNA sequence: TGTGCCAGTAGTATTCCCGACAGATCCTACGAGCAGTACTTC.

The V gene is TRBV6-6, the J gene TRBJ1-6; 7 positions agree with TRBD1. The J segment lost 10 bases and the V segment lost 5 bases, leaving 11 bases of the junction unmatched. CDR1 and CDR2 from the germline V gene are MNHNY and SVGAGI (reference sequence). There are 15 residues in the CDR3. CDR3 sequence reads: CASSGAGGSESPLHF. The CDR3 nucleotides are TGTGCCAGCAGTGGGGCAGGGGGGTCGGAGTCACCCCTCCACTTT.

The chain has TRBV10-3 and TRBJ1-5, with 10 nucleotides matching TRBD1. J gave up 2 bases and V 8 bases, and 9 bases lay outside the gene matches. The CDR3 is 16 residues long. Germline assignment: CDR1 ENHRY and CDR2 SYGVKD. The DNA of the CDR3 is TGTGCCATCGGGCGACAGGGGGCGAATGGCAATCAGCCCCAGCATTTT. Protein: CAIGRQGANGNQPQHF.

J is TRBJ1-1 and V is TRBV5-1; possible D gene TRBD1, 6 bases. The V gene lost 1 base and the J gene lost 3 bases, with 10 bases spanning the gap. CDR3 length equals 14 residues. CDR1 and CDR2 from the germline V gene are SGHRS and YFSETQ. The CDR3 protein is CASSLLTGYTEAFF. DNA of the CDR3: TGCGCCAGCAGCTTGTTAACAGGGTACACTGAAGCTTTCTTT.

CDR3 nucleotides: TGTGCCAGCAGGCCTCGCGGGGTCACTGAAGCTTTCTTT. This translates into CASRPRGVTEAFF. The rearrangement links TRBV2 to TRBJ1-1; the D is unclear. The CDR3 has 13 amino acids. V was pared by 6 bases and J by 4 bases, with 12 bases between. Germline V gene sequence: CDR1 SNHLY, CDR2 FYNNEI.

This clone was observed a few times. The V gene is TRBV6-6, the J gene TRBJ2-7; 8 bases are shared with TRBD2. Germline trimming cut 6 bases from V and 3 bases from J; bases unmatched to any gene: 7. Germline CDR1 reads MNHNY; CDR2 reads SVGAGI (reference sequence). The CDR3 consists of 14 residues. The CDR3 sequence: CASSPLAGHYEQYF. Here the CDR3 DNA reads TGTGCCAGCAGCCCCTTAGCGGGACACTACGAGCAGTACTTC.

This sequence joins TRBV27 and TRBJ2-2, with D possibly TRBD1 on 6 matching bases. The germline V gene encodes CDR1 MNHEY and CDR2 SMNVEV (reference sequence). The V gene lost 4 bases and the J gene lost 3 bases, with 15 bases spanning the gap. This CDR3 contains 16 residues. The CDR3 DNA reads TGTGCCAGCAGTTCACACTCAGGGGCCGACACCGGGGAGCTGTTTTTT. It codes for CASSSHSGADTGELFF.

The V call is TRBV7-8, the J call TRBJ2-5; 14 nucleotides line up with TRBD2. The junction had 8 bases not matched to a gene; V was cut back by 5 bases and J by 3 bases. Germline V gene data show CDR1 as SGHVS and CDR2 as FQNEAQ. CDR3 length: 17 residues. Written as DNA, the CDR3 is TGTGCCAGCAGCCCCAGGGGACTAGCGGGGGCCGAAGAGACCCAGTACTTC. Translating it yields CASSPRGLAGAEETQYF.

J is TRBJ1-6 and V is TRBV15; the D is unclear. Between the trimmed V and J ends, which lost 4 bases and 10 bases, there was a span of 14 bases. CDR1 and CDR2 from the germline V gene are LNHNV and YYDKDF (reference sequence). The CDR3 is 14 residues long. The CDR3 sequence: CATSTRGVGSPLHF. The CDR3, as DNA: TGTGCCACCAGCACCCGGGGAGTCGGGTCACCCCTCCACTTT.